The 23 T cell receptor beta chains below come from one sample, sequenced in a study of T cells expressing NK-cell markers. For each CDR3 protein, TCRdb gives one entry from its re-call of the 5' RACE reads, without DNA. The sample's table shows 350,000 to 400,000 distinct CDR3 sequences. The specimen was blood T cells: a sorted CD56 or NKG2C T cell subset, CD4+ or CD8+ T cells, or bulk PBMC T cells (not recorded which). The receptor source for this set is a woman aged 50 to 60 in good health.

Here the CDR3 reads CASSILATGALGGYTF. The gene calls are TRBV7-9 and TRBJ1-2; lacking DNA, the TRBD1 call made by TCRdb goes unchecked. The CDR3 contains 16 residues. Germline CDR1 SEHNR, CDR2 FQNEAQ (reference sequence).

The chain carries TRBV3-1 and TRBJ1-1. Germline V gene lookup returns CDR1 LGHDT and CDR2 YNNKEL (reference sequence). CDR3 length: 12 amino acids. CDR3 in amino acids: CACRAVGTEAFF.

The rearrangement joins TRBV5-1 to TRBJ2-4. CDR1 is SGHRS and CDR2 is YFSETQ in the germline V gene. The CDR3 runs 15 residues. The CDR3 region is CASSLEVQTKNIQYF.

The chain combines TRBV4-2 with TRBJ2-1; TCRdb's D call, TRBD1, is unchecked because there is no DNA. The germline V gene encodes CDR1 LGHNA and CDR2 YNFKEQ. This CDR3 has 14 residues. The CDR3 loop reads CASSRSGADNEQFF.

The gene calls are TRBV20-1 and TRBJ2-3; the TRBD1 assignment by TCRdb is unverifiable without DNA. Germline CDR1 and CDR2: DFQATT and SNEGSKA (reference sequence). This CDR3 is 16 amino acids long. The chain's CDR3 is CSASTGTGTYTDTQYF.

The chain has TRBV7-3 and TRBJ2-1; there is no DNA to check the TCRdb D call of TRBD2. The CDR3 contains 19 residues. Germline CDR1 and CDR2: SGHTA and FQGTGA. The CDR3 loop reads CASSSRVSSGRWASDEQFF.

CDR3 protein: CASSGTSGFTYEQYF. The chain couples TRBV6-5 to TRBJ2-7; TCRdb reports TRBD2, a call that lacks DNA to check it against. Germline V CDR1 and CDR2: MNHEY, SVGAGI. The CDR3 length is 15 residues.

The rearrangement links TRBV27 to TRBJ2-7; the D call from TCRdb, TRBD1, cannot be confirmed without DNA. Germline V gene lookup returns CDR1 MNHEY and CDR2 SMNVEV (reference sequence). This CDR3 comprises 11 residues. CDR3 in amino acids: CASSSGPQQYF.

The V gene is TRBV7-2, the J gene TRBJ2-1. The CDR3 has 16 amino acids. CDR1 is SGHTA, CDR2 FQGNSA, per germline. CDR3 sequence reads: CASSLSAALSYNEQFF.

V usage is TRBV20-1 and J usage is TRBJ2-7; TCRdb gives TRBD2 as the D gene, but with no DNA this cannot be confirmed. The CDR3 covers 18 residues. The germline gives CDR1 DFQATT, CDR2 SNEGSKA (reference sequence). The CDR3 loop is CSASPLNLRTSGGSEQYF.

The V call is TRBV29-1, the J call TRBJ2-1. The CDR3 is 14 residues long. Germline CDR1 reads SQVTM; CDR2 reads ANQGSEA. CDR3 in amino acids: CSVGPGVTYNEQFF.

The chain carries TRBV20-1 and TRBJ2-1; TCRdb's D gene call, TRBD1, goes unchecked for lack of DNA. Germline V CDR1 and CDR2: DFQATT, SNEGSKA (reference sequence). The CDR3 contains 15 residues. The CDR3 here is CSAHSGAGANNEQFF.

J is TRBJ2-1 and V is TRBV5-1; checking the TCRdb D call of TRBD2 is not possible without DNA. Germline CDR1 SGHRS, CDR2 YFSETQ. The CDR3 sequence is 14 residues long. CDR3 sequence reads: CASSLAGGPNEQFF.

V usage is TRBV30 and J usage is TRBJ2-1; as DNA is missing, the TRBD2 call by TCRdb cannot be tested. CDR3 length: 14 residues. Per the germline V gene, CDR1 is GTSNPN and CDR2 is SVGIG (reference sequence). This chain's CDR3 is CAWSVSAGVNRQFF.

The chain recombines TRBV6-5 with TRBJ2-3; TCRdb gives TRBD1 as the D gene, but with no DNA this cannot be confirmed. The CDR3 spans 16 residues. Per the germline V gene, CDR1 is MNHEY and CDR2 is SVGAGI. The CDR3 sequence: CASRNRQGFFPDTQYF.

This chain connects TRBV3-1 to TRBJ2-5. The CDR3 is 14 residues long. Germline V gene data show CDR1 as LGHDT and CDR2 as YNNKEL (reference sequence). The CDR3 loop is CASSQLTEEETQYF.

V is TRBV9 and J is TRBJ2-2. Germline CDR1 and CDR2: SGDLS and YYNGEE. The length of the CDR3 is 13 residues. CDR3 amino acids: CASSVVVGGELFF.

V usage is TRBV15 and J usage is TRBJ1-4. This CDR3 has 14 residues. Per germline, CDR1 LNHNV and CDR2 YYDKDF (reference sequence). CDR3 in amino acids: CATSRGRGNEKLFF.

This rearrangement joins TRBV21-1 to TRBJ2-7; the TCRdb call, TRBD2, lacks DNA for checking. TRBV21-1 is a known pseudogene. The CDR3 covers 15 residues. CDR3 region: CASIGEREVSYEQYF.

V gene TRBV7-9 combines with J gene TRBJ2-7. There are 16 residues in the CDR3. CDR1 and CDR2 (germline): SEHNR, FQNEAQ (reference sequence). CDR3 region: CASSLALSDLGVEQYF.

The V call is TRBV9, the J call TRBJ1-3. The CDR3 sequence is 15 residues long. Germline CDR1 SGDLS, CDR2 YYNGEE. The CDR3 loop reads CASSVEAFSGNTIYF.

V and J are TRBV11-2 and TRBJ2-2; with no DNA, the TCRdb D assignment of TRBD2 cannot be verified. Germline CDR1 reads SGHAT; CDR2 reads FQNNGV. The CDR3 has 15 residues. Here the CDR3 reads CASSLVAGGTGELFF.

The chain joins TRBV20-1 to TRBJ2-1; no DNA is available, so the TRBD2 call from TCRdb remains unchecked. The CDR3 length is 14 residues. Germline-derived CDR1 and CDR2 are DFQATT and SNEGSKA (reference sequence). The chain's CDR3 is CSALILAGAGEQFF.